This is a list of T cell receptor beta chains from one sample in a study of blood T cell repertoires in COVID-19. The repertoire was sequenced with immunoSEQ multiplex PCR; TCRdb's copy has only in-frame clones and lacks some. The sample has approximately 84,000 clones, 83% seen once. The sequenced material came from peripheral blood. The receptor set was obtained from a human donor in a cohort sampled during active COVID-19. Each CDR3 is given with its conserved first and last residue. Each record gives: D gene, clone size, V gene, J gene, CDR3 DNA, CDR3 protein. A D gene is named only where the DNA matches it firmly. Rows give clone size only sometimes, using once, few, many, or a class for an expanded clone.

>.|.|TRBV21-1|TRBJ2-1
TGTGCCAGCCCTAAGCATTTTTACGTCCTCCTAGGGGATGAGCAGTTCTTC
CASPKHFYVLLGDEQFF
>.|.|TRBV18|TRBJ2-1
TGTGCCAGCTCACCACAGGGCCTCGGGGAGCAAAATGAGCAGTTCTTC
CASSPQGLGEQNEQFF
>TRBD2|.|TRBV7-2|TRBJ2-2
TGTGCCAACCGACTGGACCTAGCGGGGACCGGGGAGCTGTTTTTT
CANRLDLAGTGELFF
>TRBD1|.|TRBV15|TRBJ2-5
TGTGCCACCAGCAGAGACAGGGGGCCCCAAGAGACCCAGTACTTC
CATSRDRGPQETQYF
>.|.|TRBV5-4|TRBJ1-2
TGTGCCAGCAGCGCTAAGGGGGACAACTATGGCTACACCTTC
CASSAKGDNYGYTF
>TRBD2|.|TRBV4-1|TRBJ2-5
TGCGCCAGCACCCTAGACGGCGGTAGCGGGAACCGGGAGACCCAGTACTTC
CASTLDGGSGNRETQYF
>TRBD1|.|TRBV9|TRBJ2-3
TGTGCCAGCAGCGTAGATGACAGGGGGCTTCGGACAGATACGCAGTATTTT
CASSVDDRGLRTDTQYF
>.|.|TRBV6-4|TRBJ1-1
TGTGCCAGCAGAAGGCAGGCGAACACTGAAGCTTTCTTT
CASRRQANTEAFF
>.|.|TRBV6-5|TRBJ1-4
TGTGCCAGCAGTTACTGGCGGGGGGGGGAAAAACTGTTTTTT
CASSYWRGGEKLFF
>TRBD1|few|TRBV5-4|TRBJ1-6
TGTGCCAGCAGCTTTTCCACGGGACAGCCCAATTCACCCCTCCACTTT
CASSFSTGQPNSPLHF
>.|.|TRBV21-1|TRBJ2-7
TGTGCCAGCACCAGAGATGGTAGGCTAGCTCTGGACGAGCAGTACTTC
CASTRDGRLALDEQYF
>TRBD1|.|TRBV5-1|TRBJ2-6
TGCGCCAGCAGACGGGACAGGTCTGGGGCCAACGTCCTGACTTTC
CASRRDRSGANVLTF
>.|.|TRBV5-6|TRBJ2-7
TGTGCCAGCAGCCAGGACAGATATTCCTACGAGCAGTACTTC
CASSQDRYSYEQYF
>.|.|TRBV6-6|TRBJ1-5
TGTGCCAGCAGTTACGGACAGATAAATCAGCCCCAGCATTTT
CASSYGQINQPQHF
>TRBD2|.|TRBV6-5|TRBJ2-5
TGTGCCAGCCGGGGAAATAGCGGGAGATCAGAGACCCAGTACTTC
CASRGNSGRSETQYF
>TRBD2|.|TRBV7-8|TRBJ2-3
TGTGCCAGCAGCTCGATGGCGGGGGGGCCCCCGCAGTATTTT
CASSSMAGGPPQYF
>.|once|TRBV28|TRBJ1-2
TGTGCCAGCAGCAGGGGTTTGAATGGCTACACCTTC
CASSRGLNGYTF
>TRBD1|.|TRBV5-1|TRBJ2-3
TGCGCCAGCAGCGTTTTCACAGGGGGCGATAGGACAGATACGCAGTATTTT
CASSVFTGGDRTDTQYF
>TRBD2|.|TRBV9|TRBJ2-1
TGTGCCAGCAGCCCCCCGGCTAGCGGTTACAATGAGCAGTTCTTC
CASSPPASGYNEQFF
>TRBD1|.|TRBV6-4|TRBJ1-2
TGTGCCAGCAGTGACTCAGGGGGCAGCTATGGCTACACCTTC
CASSDSGGSYGYTF
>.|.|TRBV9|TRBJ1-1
TGTGCCAGCAGCGTAGGTGGGAGGTTTCCATACACTGAAGCTTTCTTT
CASSVGGRFPYTEAFF
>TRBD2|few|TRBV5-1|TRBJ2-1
TGCGCCAGCAGCGACCTTACTAGCGGGCAGAACAATGAGCAGTTCTTC
CASSDLTSGQNNEQFF
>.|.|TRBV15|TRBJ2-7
TGTGCCACCAGCATCCGTATAGGCGGCGAGCAGTACTTC
CATSIRIGGEQYF
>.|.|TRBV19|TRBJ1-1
TGTGCCAGTTCAGCGAGGTACACTGAAGCTTTCTTT
CASSARYTEAFF
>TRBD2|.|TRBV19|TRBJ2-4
TGTGCCAGTAGTCTAGCGGGAGGTAAAAACATTCAGTACTTC
CASSLAGGKNIQYF
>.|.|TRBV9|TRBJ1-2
TGTGCCAGCAGCAGAGCTAACTATGGCTACACCTTC
CASSRANYGYTF
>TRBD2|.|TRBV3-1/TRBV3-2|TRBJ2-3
TGTGCCAGCAGCTCCCAGCGGGGGGGCGCAACAGATACGCAGTATTTT
CASSSQRGGATDTQYF
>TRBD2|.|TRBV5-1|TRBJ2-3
TGCGCCAGCAGCAAGGGACTAGTAGGCCAAATAGATACGCAGTATTTT
CASSKGLVGQIDTQYF
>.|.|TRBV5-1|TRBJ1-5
TGCGCCAGCAGCACCGACAGACATCAGCCCCAGCATTTT
CASSTDRHQPQHF
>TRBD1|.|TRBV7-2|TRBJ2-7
TGTGCCAGCAGCTTACCGGGACAGGTGGACGAGCAGTACTTC
CASSLPGQVDEQYF
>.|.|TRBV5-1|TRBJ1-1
TGCGCCAGCAGCTTGTTGGGACACGTGAACACTGAAGCTTTCTTT
CASSLLGHVNTEAFF
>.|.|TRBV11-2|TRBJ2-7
TGTGCCAGCAGCTTCATAGTGAAACCTACCTACGAGCAGTACTTC
CASSFIVKPTYEQYF
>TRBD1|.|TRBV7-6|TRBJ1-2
TGTGCCAGCAGCTCCTCGACAGGGGCCTATGGCTACACCTTC
CASSSSTGAYGYTF
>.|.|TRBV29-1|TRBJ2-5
TGCAGCGTTGACAGGGAGGTATTGGGGACCCAGTACTTC
CSVDREVLGTQYF
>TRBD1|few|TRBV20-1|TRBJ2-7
TGCAGTGCTAGTCGGATCGTACAGGGGGGCTACGAGCAGTACTTC
CSASRIVQGGYEQYF
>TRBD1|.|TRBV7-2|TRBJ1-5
TGTGCCAGCAGTTATACAGGGGGCGAGCAGCCCCAGCATTTT
CASSYTGGEQPQHF
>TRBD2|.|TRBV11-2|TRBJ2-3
TGTGCCAGCAACTTAGCGGGGGGCCTCACAGATACGCAGTATTTT
CASNLAGGLTDTQYF
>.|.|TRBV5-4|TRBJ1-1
TGTGCCAGCAGCAAGGGACAAGGGAACACTGAAGCTTTCTTT
CASSKGQGNTEAFF
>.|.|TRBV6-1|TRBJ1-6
TGTGCCAGCAGTGTTGCCCCCCGCGGGGGCGAAAATTCACCCCTCCACTTT
CASSVAPRGGENSPLHF
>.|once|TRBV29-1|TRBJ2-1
TGCAGCGTTGGGGGGGGCCCCTACAATGAGCAGTTCTTC
CSVGGGPYNEQFF
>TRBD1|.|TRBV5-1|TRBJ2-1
TGCGCCAGCAGCTTGGGGACAGGCTCCTACAATGAGCAGTTCTTC
CASSLGTGSYNEQFF
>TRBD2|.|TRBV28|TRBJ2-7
TGTGCCAGCAGTTTAGGGGGGGACTACGAGCAGTACTTC
CASSLGGDYEQYF
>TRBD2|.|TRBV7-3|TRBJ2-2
TGTGCCAGCAGCTTAACTCCTAGCGGGAGGCCGAACACCGGGGAGCTGTTTTTT
CASSLTPSGRPNTGELFF
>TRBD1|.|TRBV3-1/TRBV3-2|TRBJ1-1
TGTGCCAGCAGCCAAGATGGGACAGGGACCTTTAACACTGAAGCTTTCTTT
CASSQDGTGTFNTEAFF
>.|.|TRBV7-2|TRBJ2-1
TGTGCCAGCAGCTTACGTCGGCCCTCGGACGGAGGTGAGCAGTTCTTC
CASSLRRPSDGGEQFF
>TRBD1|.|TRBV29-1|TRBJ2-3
TGCAGCGTCGCCGGGACAGGGGATTTGGATACGCAGTATTTT
CSVAGTGDLDTQYF
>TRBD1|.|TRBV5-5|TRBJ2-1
TGTGCCAGCAGCCAGGCAGGGGGTGCCTACAATGAGCAGTTCTTC
CASSQAGGAYNEQFF
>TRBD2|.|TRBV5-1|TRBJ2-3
TGCGCCAGCAGCCCGGGGACTAGCGGGAGCACAGATACGCAGTATTTT
CASSPGTSGSTDTQYF